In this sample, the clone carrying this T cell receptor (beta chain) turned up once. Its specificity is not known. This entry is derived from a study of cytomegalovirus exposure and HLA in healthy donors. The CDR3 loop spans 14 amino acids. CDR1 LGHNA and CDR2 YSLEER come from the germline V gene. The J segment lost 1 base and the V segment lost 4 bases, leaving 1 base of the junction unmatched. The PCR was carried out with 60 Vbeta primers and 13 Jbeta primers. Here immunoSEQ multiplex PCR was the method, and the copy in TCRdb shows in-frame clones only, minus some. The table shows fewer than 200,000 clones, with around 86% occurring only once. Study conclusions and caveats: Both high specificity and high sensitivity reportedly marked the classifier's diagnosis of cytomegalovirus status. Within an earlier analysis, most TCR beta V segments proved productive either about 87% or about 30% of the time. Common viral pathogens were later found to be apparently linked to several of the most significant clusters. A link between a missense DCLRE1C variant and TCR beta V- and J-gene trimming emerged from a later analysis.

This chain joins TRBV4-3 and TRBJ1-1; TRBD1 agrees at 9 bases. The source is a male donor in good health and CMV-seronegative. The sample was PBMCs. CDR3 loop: CASSPGQGNTEAFF. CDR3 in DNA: TGCGCCAGCAGCCCGGGACAGGGGAACACTGAAGCTTTCTTT.